The next 20 T cell receptor beta chains were all read from a single sample in a study of shared clonotypes between healthy human individuals. The repertoire was sequenced with immunoSEQ multiplex PCR; TCRdb's copy has only in-frame clones and lacks some. The sample yields 950,000 to 1,300,000 clones, about 74% seen once. The sequenced sample consisted of memory CD4+ T cells sorted from blood. Subset of the sample: CD45RA-negative fraction. These receptors all come from a man between 18 and 29 years old in good health.

The rearrangement joins TRBV19 to TRBJ1-1, with 7 bases that match TRBD1. V shed 7 bases, J shed 6 bases, and the junction held 14 bases outside the gene matches. This CDR3 is 15 amino acids long. CDR1 LNHDA and CDR2 SQIVND come from the germline V gene (reference sequence). DNA for the CDR3: TGTGCCAGTATTACTTCAGGGGGGGCAATCGCTGAAGCTTTCTTT. The encoded protein is CASITSGGAIAEAFF.

V is TRBV7-8 and J is TRBJ1-5; weak D call: TRBD1 (6 bases). V lost 5 bases to trimming and J lost 3 bases, with 14 bases between them. Germline V gene data show CDR1 as SGHVS and CDR2 as FQNEAQ. The CDR3 has 15 amino acids. The CDR3: CASSRRQDSNQPQHF. The CDR3 DNA sequence: TGTGCCAGCAGCCGGAGACAGGACTCCAATCAGCCCCAGCATTTT.

V and J are TRBV7-9 and TRBJ1-3, with D unclear. This CDR3 contains 15 residues. V dropped 1 base and J dropped 5 bases, with 12 bases sitting between them. CDR1 SEHNR and CDR2 FQNEAQ come from the germline V gene (reference sequence). The CDR3 DNA reads as TGTGCCAGCAGCTTAGAGGTGGGGATGAGAAACACCATATATTTT. It is translated as CASSLEVGMRNTIYF.

V is TRBV7-3 and J is TRBJ2-6; 9 bases are shared with TRBD1. The V gene end was trimmed by 1 base and the J gene end by 1 base; junction bases not matched to a gene: 5. Per the germline V gene, CDR1 is SGHTA and CDR2 is FQGTGA. The CDR3 length is 18 residues. CDR3 nucleotide sequence: TGTGCCAGCAGCTTAAACTCACAGGGGGCGTCTGGGGCCAACGTCCTGACTTTC. This gives the protein CASSLNSQGASGANVLTF.

This clone appeared a few times. The chain employs TRBV11-2 and TRBJ2-7; D remains unclear. Germline CDR1 and CDR2: SGHAT and FQNNGV. The CDR3 runs 11 residues. Trimming removed 4 bases from V and 7 bases from J, with 8 bases in between. The CDR3 sequence: CASSSRWEQYF. CDR3 nucleotide sequence: TGTGCCAGCAGCTCTAGATGGGAGCAGTACTTC.

The V gene is TRBV18, the J gene TRBJ1-5; D perhaps matches TRBD1 (5 bases). Looked up from germline, CDR1 is KGHSH and CDR2 is LQKENI. V was clipped by 6 bases and J by 8 bases, with 14 bases between them. The CDR3 length is 13 residues. The CDR3 sequence is CASSSGGFEPQHF. CDR3 bases: TGTGCCAGCTCTTCGGGGGGGTTTGAGCCCCAGCATTTT.

The gene calls are TRBV19 and TRBJ1-5; D might be TRBD1 (5 bases). Germline V gives CDR1 LNHDA, CDR2 SQIVND (reference sequence). The CDR3 is 14 residues long. The ends were cut back, 7 bases at V and 3 bases at J, with 13 bases in the middle. CDR3 region: CASTGSQPNQPQHF. The CDR3 DNA sequence: TGTGCCAGTACAGGGTCCCAACCCAATCAGCCCCAGCATTTT. The complete variable domain, with remaining parts taken from reference TRBV19 and TRBJ1-5, reads DGGITQSPKYLFRKEGQNVTLSCEQNLNHDAMYWYRQDPGQGLRLIYYSQIVNDFQKGDIAEGYSVSREKKESFPLTVTSAQKNPTAFYLCASTGSQPNQPQHFGDGTRLSIL.

CDR3 nucleotides: TGTGCCTGGAGTGTATTCCGGGAGGGGTCCTACGAGCAGTACTTC. Encoded protein: CAWSVFREGSYEQYF. The rearrangement links TRBV30 to TRBJ2-7, with 8 positions matching TRBD2. CDR1 is GTSNPN, CDR2 SVGIG, per germline (reference sequence). Losses at the gene ends were 0 bases for V and 1 base for J; bases not matched to a gene: 5. CDR3 length: 15 amino acids.

CDR3 region: CASSSQGGISYEQYF. DNA of the CDR3: TGTGCCAGCAGCTCCCAAGGGGGAATTTCCTACGAGCAGTACTTC. The chain carries TRBV7-2 and TRBJ2-7, with a possible D match to TRBD1 (6 bases). Looked up from germline, CDR1 is SGHTA and CDR2 is FQGNSA. The CDR3 contains 15 residues. V was pared by 4 bases and J by 1 base, with 14 bases between. Based on the CDR3 plus reference TRBV7-2 and TRBJ2-7, the full variable domain is GAGVSQSPSNKVTEKGKDVELRCDPISGHTALYWYRQSLGQGLEFLIYFQGNSAPDKSGLPSDRFSAERTGGSVSTLTIQRTQQEDSAVYLCASSSQGGISYEQYFGPGTRLTVT.

Comment on this clone: This could be a read error, since a much larger clone is one nucleotide away. Other DNA sequences from this sample encode an identical CDR3 as well. The chain carries TRBV6-5 and TRBJ1-5; D ambiguous. The germline V gene has CDR1 MNHEY and CDR2 SVGAGI. The germline V and J ends were trimmed by 2 bases and 1 base, with 3 bases remaining between them. The CDR3 has 13 amino acids. The CDR3, as DNA: TGTGCCAGCAGTTACGGAAGCAATCAGCCCCAGCATTTT. Protein: CASSYGSNQPQHF.

Of note for this clone: The same CDR3 arises from other DNA sequences in this sample as well. The chain uses TRBV27 and TRBJ1-6; 7 bases line up with TRBD1. Germline CDR1 is MNHEY and CDR2 is SMNVEV (reference sequence). V was pared by 5 bases and J by 3 bases, with 4 bases of the junction left unmatched. The CDR3 spans 15 residues. In nucleotides, the CDR3 is TGTGCCAGCAGTCCCACAGGGGTCTATAATTCACCCCTCCACTTT. Its protein product is CASSPTGVYNSPLHF.

The J gene is TRBJ1-4, the V gene TRBV10-3, with D possibly matching TRBD1 (6 bases). This CDR3 region has 17 residues. With 11 bases removed from V and 0 bases from J, the gap between germline ends came to 22 bases. Germline V gene sequence: CDR1 ENHRY, CDR2 SYGVKD. This CDR3 reads CASGRGGGGSTNEKLFF. Written as DNA, the CDR3 is TGTGCCTCGGGGAGAGGGGGAGGAGGGTCAACTAATGAAAAACTGTTTTTT.

The chain recombines TRBV19 with TRBJ1-1; D not certain. Trimming removed 4 bases from V and 0 bases from J, with 9 bases in between. Germline V CDR1 and CDR2: LNHDA, SQIVND (reference sequence). This CDR3 comprises 14 residues. Written as DNA, the CDR3 is TGTGCCAGTAGTACCACCTCGGTGAACACTGAAGCTTTCTTT. It yields the protein CASSTTSVNTEAFF.

The chain combines TRBV5-1 with TRBJ1-2, with 8 bases fitting TRBD1. The germline V gene has CDR1 SGHRS and CDR2 YFSETQ. Trimming cost V 4 bases and J 4 bases; bases outside gene matches: 9. The CDR3 is made up of 15 amino acids. The CDR3: CASSPQAGGAYGYTF. DNA for the CDR3: TGCGCCAGCAGCCCGCAGGCAGGGGGCGCCTATGGCTACACCTTC.

This clone was counted only a few times. The chain carries TRBV2 and TRBJ1-6; 7 bases fit TRBD1. CDR1 is SNHLY, CDR2 FYNNEI, per germline. This CDR3 region has 14 residues. J was trimmed by 8 bases and V by 9 bases; bases with no gene match: 10. CDR3 sequence reads: CARKQGTEDSPLHF. In DNA form, the CDR3 reads TGTGCCAGGAAACAGGGGACGGAGGATTCACCCCTCCACTTT.

The chain combines TRBV2 with TRBJ1-2; D is uncertain. There are 16 residues in the CDR3. V lost 5 bases and J lost 0, with 16 bases in between. In germline, CDR1 is SNHLY, CDR2 FYNNEI. DNA of the CDR3: TGTGCCAGCAGTTTCTCCCACGGGGAAGCTAACTATGGCTACACCTTC. Translating gives CASSFSHGEANYGYTF.

The gene calls are TRBV15 and TRBJ2-3; 7 bases match TRBD2. V gave up 1 base and J gave up 2 bases; unmatched junction bases: 9. Looked up from germline, CDR1 is LNHNV and CDR2 is YYDKDF (reference sequence). CDR3 length: 17 residues. Here the CDR3 reads CATSRVLLADPTDTQYF. CDR3 DNA sequence: TGTGCCACCAGCAGAGTCCTCCTAGCGGACCCCACAGATACGCAGTATTTT. Variable domain in full (rest from reference TRBV15 and TRBJ2-3): DAMVIQNPRYQVTQFGKPVTLSCSQTLNHNVMYWYQQKSSQAPKLLFHYYDKDFNNEADTPDNFQSRRPNTSFCFLDIRSPGLGDTAMYLCATSRVLLADPTDTQYFGPGTRLTVL.

CDR3 coding DNA: TGCGCCAGCAGCTTGTCCGGGATATTCACAGATACGCAGTATTTT. Its translation: CASSLSGIFTDTQYF. J is TRBJ2-3 and V is TRBV5-1; the D gene is possibly TRBD2 (5 bases). Trimming cost V 1 base and J 2 bases, with 11 bases left between them. Germline assignment: CDR1 SGHRS and CDR2 YFSETQ. CDR3 length equals 15 residues.

The rearrangement links TRBV7-2 to TRBJ2-3; TRBD1 agrees at 7 bases. V was pared by 5 bases and J by 2 bases, with 10 bases of the junction left unmatched. This CDR3 contains 16 residues. Per germline, CDR1 SGHTA and CDR2 FQGNSA. CDR3 residues: CASSPRGQTNTDTQYF. CDR3 nucleotides: TGTGCCAGCAGCCCGAGGGGGCAGACTAACACAGATACGCAGTATTTT.

The CDR3 loop reads CASSIEGQGSYEQYF. CDR3 DNA sequence: TGTGCCAGCAGCATTGAGGGACAGGGGAGCTACGAGCAGTACTTC. The chain is built from TRBV2 and TRBJ2-7; TRBD1 agrees at 10 bases. V shed 6 bases and J 3 bases; nucleotides not matched to a gene: 8. The CDR3 sequence is 15 residues long. CDR1 and CDR2 (germline): SNHLY, FYNNEI.